The T cell receptor beta chain under discussion was sequenced for a study of Ad26.COV2.S vaccination and SARS-CoV-2 variants (dated by TCRdb to the early 2020s). For the study in its entirety: Donors in the vaccine arm were drawn from COV1001, a phase I-IIa trial of Ad26.COV2.S in healthy adults that was multicentre, randomized, double-blind and placebo-controlled. Ad26.COV2.S was administered intramuscularly at a dose of 5x10^10 or 1x10^11 viral particles, either as one shot or as two shots given 56 days apart. The specificity and breadth of SARS-CoV-2-reactive T cell receptors after Ad26.COV2.S vaccination were assessed by TCRbeta repertoire sequencing. A total of approximately 30 samples were included in the TCR-sequenced set, comprising roughly 19 Ad26.COV2.S vaccine recipients, 5 placebo recipients and 8 SARS-CoV-2 convalescent individuals. Participants in the trial were split at random into five groups of five each, receiving low-dose or high-dose Ad26.COV2.S once or twice, or else placebo on both occasions. Throughout the experiments and outcome assessment, investigators stayed blinded to trial group allocation. What the work shows at the level of the full study, not this receptor alone: Higher spike-specific TCR breadth was observed in Ad26.COV2.S recipients than in placebo recipients (P = 0.0014). The authors noted that the TCR breadth and depth analyses may have underestimated total T cell responses. Vaccine and placebo recipients had similar non-spike TCR breadth, a finding consistent with the vaccine containing only spike. After vaccination, substantial breadth of spike-specific CD8+ and CD4+ T cell responses was reported. The study lacked the statistical power to compare responses across vaccine doses or regimens.

TCRbeta CDR3 regions were sequenced with the immunoSEQ Assay. After extraction, genomic DNA underwent amplification by bias-controlled multiplex PCR, followed by high-throughput sequencing. Per the authors' processing: To quantify the absolute abundance of every unique TCRbeta CDR3 region, sequences were collapsed and filtered. T cell fraction was estimated by normalizing TCRbeta template counts to usable DNA, with usable DNA measured through amplification of reference genes found in all nucleated cells. Repertoire TCRs were annotated as SARS-CoV-2-specific by exact matching of V gene, CDR3 amino acid sequence and J gene to a known reactive TCR set. MIRA supplied the reference SARS-CoV-2 TCR set, which was filtered for enrichment in COVID-19-positive ImmuneCODE repertoires so that public or cross-reactive TCRs were removed. Based on the MIRA antigens, annotated TCRs were further analysed at the level of specific ORF or position within ORF. Depth was the summed frequency of annotated unique rearrangements, while breadth was defined as annotated unique rearrangements over total unique productive rearrangements. Group comparisons of TCR breadth used two-sided Wilcoxon rank-sum tests. The immuneACCESS repertoire file appears here via TCRdb, limited to in-frame rearrangements. These files lack a portion of the clones; in checked studies, under half of the deficit traces to unresolved V genes, and the cause of the others is not known. That table supplies the V and J calls and clone size; D and trimming were determined from the DNA. This sample has some 300,000 clones in its table, and just under 85% of those were observed once. The ten largest clones represent 2% to 2.5% of the sample.

The intended sense of this specimen's treatment or condition label: roughly 19 received Ad26.COV2.S at low or high dose, single or two shots; 5 received placebo; per-sample allocation not given. For vaccine and placebo recipients, repertoires were sequenced using samples collected on day 63 after the first injection. Cohort 1b enrolled 25 to 30 adults aged 18-55 years at a single site in Boston, USA, between 29 July and 7 August 2020. Ad26.COV2.S was a replication-incompetent adenovirus type 26 vector that expressed a prefusion-stabilized SARS-CoV-2 spike protein derived from the original Wuhan strain. The CDR3, cysteine through phenylalanine, is 13 amino acids long. Of all the DNA, just the CDR3 is kept, 39 bases in frame from base 1. CDR1 KGHSH and CDR2 LQKENI were looked up in the germline V gene. Trimming removed 3 bases from V and 6 bases from J, leaving 12 bases between the germline ends. Turning to this clone: Its antigen is not yet known. Per-base qualities were not stored, and no clone one base away is much larger.

Sequences were derived from peripheral blood, sampled in a trial of Ad26.COV2.S vaccine versus placebo. Recombination joined TRBV18 with TRBJ2-7; the best D guess is TRBD2, with 6 bases matching. This TCR was recovered from a person aged 18-65 years who received the Ad26.COV2.S COVID-19 vaccine or a placebo. CDR3 sequence: CASSPMGLSEQYF. Read as DNA, the sequence is TGTGCCAGCTCACCCATGGGACTTTCCGAGCAGTACTTC. Supplemented by the reference TRBV18 and TRBJ2-7 proteins around the CDR3, the complete variable domain is NAGVMQNPRHLVRRRGQEARLRCSPMKGHSHVYWYRQLPEEGLKFMVYLQKENIIDESGMPKERFSAEFPKEGPSILRIQQVVRGDSAAYFCASSPMGLSEQYFGPGTRLTVT.